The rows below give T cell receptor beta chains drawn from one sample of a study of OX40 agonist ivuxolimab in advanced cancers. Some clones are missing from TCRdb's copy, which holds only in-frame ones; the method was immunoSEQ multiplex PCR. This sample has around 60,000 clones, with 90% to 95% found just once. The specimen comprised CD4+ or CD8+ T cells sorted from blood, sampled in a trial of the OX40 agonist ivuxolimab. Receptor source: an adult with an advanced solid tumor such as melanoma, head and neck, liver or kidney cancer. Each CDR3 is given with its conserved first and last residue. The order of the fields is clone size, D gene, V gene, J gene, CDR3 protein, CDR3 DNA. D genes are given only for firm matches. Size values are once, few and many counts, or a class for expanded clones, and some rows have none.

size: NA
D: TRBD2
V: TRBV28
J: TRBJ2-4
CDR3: CASSLYGREKGNIQYF
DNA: TGTGCCAGCAGTTTATATGGGCGGGAGAAAGGAAACATTCAGTACTTC

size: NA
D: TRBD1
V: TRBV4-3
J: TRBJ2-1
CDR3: CASSQEGQSYNEQFF
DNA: TGCGCCAGCAGCCAAGAGGGACAGTCTTACAATGAGCAGTTCTTC

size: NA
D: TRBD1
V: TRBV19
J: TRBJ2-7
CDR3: CASSYGTGPNEQYF
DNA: TGTGCCAGTAGTTACGGGACAGGGCCAAACGAGCAGTACTTC

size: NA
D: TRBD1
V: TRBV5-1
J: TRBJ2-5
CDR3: CASSWTGEGETQYF
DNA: TGCGCCAGCAGCTGGACAGGGGAGGGAGAGACCCAGTACTTC

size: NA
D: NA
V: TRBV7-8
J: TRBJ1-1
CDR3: CASSLGRLNTEAFF
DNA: TGTGCCAGCAGCTTAGGGCGATTGAACACTGAAGCTTTCTTT

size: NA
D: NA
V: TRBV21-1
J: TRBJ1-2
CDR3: CASSGVGRREGYTF
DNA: TGTGCCAGCAGCGGGGTGGGGCGTCGAGAGGGCTACACCTTC

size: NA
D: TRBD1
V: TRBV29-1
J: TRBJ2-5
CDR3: CSAVPGTEETQYF
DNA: TGCAGCGCCGTCCCCGGGACAGAAGAGACCCAGTACTTC

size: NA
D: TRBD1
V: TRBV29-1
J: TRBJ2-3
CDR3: CSAGQGFTDTQYF
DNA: TGCAGCGCCGGACAGGGATTCACAGATACGCAGTATTTT

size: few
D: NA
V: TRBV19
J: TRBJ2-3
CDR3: CASSRSYPYGTDTQYF
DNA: TGTGCCAGTAGTCGCTCCTACCCATATGGCACAGATACGCAGTATTTT

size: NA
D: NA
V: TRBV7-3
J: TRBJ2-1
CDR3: CASSLKDGSEQFF
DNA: TGTGCCAGCAGCTTAAAAGACGGATCGGAGCAGTTCTTC

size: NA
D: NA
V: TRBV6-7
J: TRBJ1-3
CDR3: CASTYRCPSGNTIYF
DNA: TGTGCCAGCACCTACCGGTGTCCCTCTGGAAACACCATATATTTT

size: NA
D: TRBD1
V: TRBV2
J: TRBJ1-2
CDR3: CASSEARQGADGYTF
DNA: TGTGCCAGCAGTGAAGCAAGACAGGGGGCAGATGGCTACACCTTC

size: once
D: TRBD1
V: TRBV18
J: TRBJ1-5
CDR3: CASSPGQSNQPQHF
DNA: TGTGCCAGCTCACCGGGACAGAGCAATCAGCCCCAGCATTTT

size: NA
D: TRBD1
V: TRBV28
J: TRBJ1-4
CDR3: CASSWGQGLSGNEKLFF
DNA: TGTGCCAGCTCTTGGGGACAGGGGCTAAGTGGGAATGAAAAACTGTTTTTT

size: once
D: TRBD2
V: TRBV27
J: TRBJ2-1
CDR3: CASSLVGGGGADEQFF
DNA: TGTGCCAGCAGTTTGGTAGGTGGCGGGGGGGCGGATGAGCAGTTCTTC

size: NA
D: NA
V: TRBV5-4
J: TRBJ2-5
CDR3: CASSSTGSQETQYF
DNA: TGTGCCAGCAGCTCGACGGGTTCCCAAGAGACCCAGTACTTC

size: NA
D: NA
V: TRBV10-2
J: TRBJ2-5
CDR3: CASSDMDGGETQYF
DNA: TGCGCCAGCAGTGACATGGACGGGGGAGAGACCCAGTACTTC

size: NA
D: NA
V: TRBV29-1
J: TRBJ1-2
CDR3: CSVDTGRSLGYTF
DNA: TGCAGCGTTGACACAGGGCGGTCGCTTGGCTACACCTTC

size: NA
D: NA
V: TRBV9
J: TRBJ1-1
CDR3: CASSVGTRMNTEAFF
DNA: TGTGCCAGCAGCGTAGGGACACGCATGAACACTGAAGCTTTCTTT

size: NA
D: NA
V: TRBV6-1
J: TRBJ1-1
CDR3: CASRGGADTEAFF
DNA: TGTGCCAGCAGGGGGGGGGCGGACACTGAAGCTTTCTTT

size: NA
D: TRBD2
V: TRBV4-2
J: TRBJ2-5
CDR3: CASSPLAGEETQYF
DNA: TGTGCCAGCAGCCCCCTAGCGGGAGAAGAGACCCAGTACTTC

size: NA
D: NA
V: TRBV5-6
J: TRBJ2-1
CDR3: CASTLQGGEQFF
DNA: TGTGCCAGCACCCTACAGGGCGGGGAGCAGTTCTTC

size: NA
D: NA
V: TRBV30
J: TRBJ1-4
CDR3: CAWSVGQGRGTNEKLFF
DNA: TGTGCCTGGAGCGTCGGGCAGGGGAGGGGAACTAATGAAAAACTGTTTTTT

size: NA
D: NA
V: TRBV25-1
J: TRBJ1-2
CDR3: CASSEFGTRGNYGYTF
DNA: TGTGCCAGCAGTGAATTTGGGACAAGGGGGAACTATGGCTACACCTTC

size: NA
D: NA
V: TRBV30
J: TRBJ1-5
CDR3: CAWRRIGEGDQPQHF
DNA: TGTGCCTGGAGACGAATTGGGGAGGGGGATCAGCCCCAGCATTTT

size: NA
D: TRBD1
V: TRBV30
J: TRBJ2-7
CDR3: CAWSVLRGYEQYF
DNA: TGTGCCTGGAGTGTACTCAGGGGGTACGAGCAGTACTTC

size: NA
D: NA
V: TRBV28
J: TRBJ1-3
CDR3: CASTKVRTSSGNTIYF
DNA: TGTGCCAGCACCAAGGTCCGGACGAGCTCTGGAAACACCATATATTTT

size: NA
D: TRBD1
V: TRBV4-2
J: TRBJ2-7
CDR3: CASSQRQGTPYEQYF
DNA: TGTGCCAGCAGCCAACGACAGGGAACGCCCTACGAGCAGTACTTC

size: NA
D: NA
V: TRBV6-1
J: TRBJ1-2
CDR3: CASSAHSPSLSGGANYGYTF
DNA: TGTGCCAGCAGTGCCCATTCCCCCTCCCTATCCGGGGGAGCTAACTATGGCTACACCTTC

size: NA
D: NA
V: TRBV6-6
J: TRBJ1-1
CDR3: CASSYSGLKNTEAFF
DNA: TGTGCCAGCAGTTACTCGGGACTGAAGAACACTGAAGCTTTCTTT

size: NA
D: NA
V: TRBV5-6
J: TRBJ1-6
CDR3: CASSLFGGIIYNSPLHF
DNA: TGTGCCAGCAGCTTGTTTGGGGGCATCATTTATAATTCACCCCTCCACTTT

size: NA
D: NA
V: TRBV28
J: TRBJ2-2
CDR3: CASSLWASAGGELFF
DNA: TGTGCCAGCAGTTTATGGGCTAGCGCAGGCGGGGAGCTGTTTTTT

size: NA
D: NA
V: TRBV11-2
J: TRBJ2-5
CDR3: CASSPQETQYF
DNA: TGTGCCAGCAGTCCTCAAGAGACCCAGTACTTC

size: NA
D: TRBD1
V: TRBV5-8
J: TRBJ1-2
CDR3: CASSFGQGARGYTF
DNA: TGTGCCAGCAGTTTCGGACAGGGCGCTCGAGGCTACACCTTC